Listed below are T cell receptor beta chains from one sample, sequenced in a study of T-cell memory formation after mild COVID-19. Using its own MiXCR run on the 5' RACE reads, TCRdb lists one record per CDR3 protein. The sample holds about 350,000 distinct CDR3 sequences, roughly an eighth seen once. Input material: PBMCs or a T cell subset sorted from them (not recorded which). These receptors originate from a man between 18 and 35 years old who had mild COVID-19 (a few samples of this study predate the infection). Cell type and time point are not known. Each CDR3 is given with its conserved first and last residue. Fields, in order: V gene, D gene, clone size, J gene, CDR3 protein, CDR3 DNA. The D gene is left open where the match is weak. Size tells how often a clone was seen (once, few, many) or the class of an expanded clone, and some rows leave it out.

V gene: TRBV10-3; D gene: TRBD1; clone size: few; J gene: TRBJ2-4; CDR3 protein: CAISESTGNLDIQYF; CDR3 DNA: TGTGCCATCAGTGAGTCGACAGGGAATCTAGACATTCAGTACTTC
V gene: TRBV29-1; D gene: .; clone size: .; J gene: TRBJ1-2; CDR3 protein: CSVEVQPGYGYTF; CDR3 DNA: TGCAGCGTTGAAGTCCAACCTGGCTATGGCTACACCTTC
V gene: TRBV15; D gene: TRBD1; clone size: .; J gene: TRBJ1-2; CDR3 protein: CATSANRDRNGYTF; CDR3 DNA: TGTGCCACCAGCGCTAACCGGGACAGAAATGGCTACACCTTC
V gene: TRBV14; D gene: TRBD1; clone size: .; J gene: TRBJ1-2; CDR3 protein: CASSAILGQFYTF; CDR3 DNA: TGTGCCAGCAGCGCTATCTTGGGACAGTTCTACACCTTC
V gene: TRBV7-9; D gene: .; clone size: few; J gene: TRBJ1-4; CDR3 protein: CASSLINNEKLFF; CDR3 DNA: TGTGCCAGCAGCTTGATTAATAATGAAAAACTGTTTTTT
V gene: TRBV12-3/TRBV12-4; D gene: .; clone size: few; J gene: TRBJ1-3; CDR3 protein: CASSLQSSGNTIYF; CDR3 DNA: TGTGCCAGCAGCCTCCAGAGCTCTGGAAACACCATATATTTT
V gene: TRBV11-2; D gene: TRBD2; clone size: .; J gene: TRBJ2-5; CDR3 protein: CASSLARRLAGRETQYF; CDR3 DNA: TGTGCCAGCAGCTTAGCCCGCCGGCTAGCGGGGCGAGAGACCCAGTACTTC
V gene: TRBV20-1; D gene: .; clone size: .; J gene: TRBJ2-6; CDR3 protein: CSAARRSAGANVLTF; CDR3 DNA: TGCAGTGCTGCGAGGCGGAGCGCTGGGGCCAACGTCCTGACTTTC
V gene: TRBV7-8; D gene: .; clone size: few; J gene: TRBJ1-1; CDR3 protein: CASSPWTSSNTEAFF; CDR3 DNA: TGTGCCAGCAGCCCTTGGACATCCTCGAACACTGAAGCTTTCTTT
V gene: TRBV2; D gene: .; clone size: many; J gene: TRBJ2-1; CDR3 protein: CASSLRGGEQFF; CDR3 DNA: TGTGCCAGCAGCCTCAGGGGCGGGGAGCAGTTCTTC
V gene: TRBV4-2; D gene: TRBD2; clone size: many; J gene: TRBJ2-1; CDR3 protein: CASSQDPSGGARNEQFF; CDR3 DNA: TGTGCCAGCAGCCAAGATCCTAGCGGGGGGGCCAGGAATGAGCAGTTCTTC
V gene: TRBV6-1; D gene: .; clone size: .; J gene: TRBJ1-2; CDR3 protein: CASSESREVYTF; CDR3 DNA: TGTGCCAGCAGTGAGTCCAGGGAGGTCTACACCTTC
V gene: TRBV24-1; D gene: .; clone size: .; J gene: TRBJ1-1; CDR3 protein: CATSDGVLAFF; CDR3 DNA: TGTGCCACCAGTGATGGGGTCCTGGCTTTCTTT
V gene: TRBV14; D gene: TRBD1; clone size: few; J gene: TRBJ2-5; CDR3 protein: CASSQLLTGARGETQYF; CDR3 DNA: TGTGCCAGCAGCCAACTCTTGACAGGGGCCCGGGGAGAGACCCAGTACTTC
V gene: TRBV7-9; D gene: .; clone size: few; J gene: TRBJ1-2; CDR3 protein: CASSGTAPYGYTF; CDR3 DNA: TGTGCCAGCAGCGGGACCGCTCCCTATGGCTACACCTTC
V gene: TRBV5-1; D gene: .; clone size: few; J gene: TRBJ2-3; CDR3 protein: CASTSRTSTDTQYF; CDR3 DNA: TGCGCCAGCACCTCTAGGACTAGCACAGATACGCAGTATTTT
V gene: TRBV30; D gene: .; clone size: few; J gene: TRBJ1-2; CDR3 protein: CAWSVDGIYGYTF; CDR3 DNA: TGTGCCTGGAGTGTGGATGGAATCTATGGCTACACCTTC
V gene: TRBV5-1; D gene: TRBD2; clone size: .; J gene: TRBJ2-5; CDR3 protein: CASSLAGRGQETQYF; CDR3 DNA: TGCGCCAGCAGCTTGGCCGGGAGGGGACAAGAGACCCAGTACTTC
V gene: TRBV6-1; D gene: .; clone size: .; J gene: TRBJ1-1; CDR3 protein: CASSAQEGRGGTEAFF; CDR3 DNA: TGTGCCAGCAGCGCCCAAGAGGGCCGGGGTGGCACTGAAGCTTTCTTT
V gene: TRBV4-3; D gene: TRBD2; clone size: few; J gene: TRBJ2-5; CDR3 protein: CASSHGRGGKETQYF; CDR3 DNA: TGCGCCAGCAGCCATGGACGGGGGGGGAAAGAGACCCAGTACTTC
V gene: TRBV7-2; D gene: .; clone size: many; J gene: TRBJ2-7; CDR3 protein: CASSSIGGARNQYF; CDR3 DNA: TGTGCCAGCAGCTCAATAGGCGGGGCGCGGAACCAGTACTTC
V gene: TRBV6-2/TRBV6-3; D gene: .; clone size: .; J gene: TRBJ2-3; CDR3 protein: CASKASGTDTQYF; CDR3 DNA: TGTGCCAGCAAGGCGAGCGGGACAGATACGCAGTATTTT
V gene: TRBV4-1; D gene: .; clone size: few; J gene: TRBJ1-4; CDR3 protein: CASSQELSGAEEKLFF; CDR3 DNA: TGCGCCAGCAGCCAAGAGCTTTCGGGTGCGGAAGAAAAACTGTTTTTT
V gene: TRBV5-1; D gene: .; clone size: .; J gene: TRBJ1-2; CDR3 protein: CASSLGQNNGYTF; CDR3 DNA: TGCGCCAGCAGCTTGGGACAAAATAATGGCTACACCTTC
V gene: TRBV20-1; D gene: TRBD2; clone size: .; J gene: TRBJ2-1; CDR3 protein: CSASFSGGGWDEQFF; CDR3 DNA: TGCAGTGCTAGCTTCAGCGGGGGGGGCTGGGATGAGCAGTTCTTC
V gene: TRBV4-1; D gene: TRBD2; clone size: many; J gene: TRBJ2-3; CDR3 protein: CASSQSGNTALGDTQYF; CDR3 DNA: TGCGCCAGCAGCCAGAGCGGGAACACGGCTTTAGGAGATACGCAGTATTTT
V gene: TRBV12-3/TRBV12-4; D gene: .; clone size: few; J gene: TRBJ1-1; CDR3 protein: CASSFLSTEAFF; CDR3 DNA: TGTGCCAGCAGTTTCTTGTCCACTGAAGCTTTCTTT
V gene: TRBV7-3; D gene: .; clone size: many; J gene: TRBJ2-3; CDR3 protein: CASSSGGTQYF; CDR3 DNA: TGTGCCAGCAGCTCCGGCGGTACGCAGTATTTT
V gene: TRBV4-2; D gene: TRBD2; clone size: few; J gene: TRBJ2-1; CDR3 protein: CASSHPGRGAYNEQFF; CDR3 DNA: TGTGCCAGCAGCCACCCTGGGCGGGGGGCTTACAATGAGCAGTTCTTC
V gene: TRBV20-1; D gene: TRBD1; clone size: many; J gene: TRBJ2-5; CDR3 protein: CSAVYRGGETQYF; CDR3 DNA: TGCAGTGCCGTATACAGGGGCGGAGAGACCCAGTACTTC
V gene: TRBV7-3; D gene: .; clone size: few; J gene: TRBJ1-2; CDR3 protein: CASSTRAGKTGGYTF; CDR3 DNA: TGTGCCAGCAGCACCCGGGCAGGGAAAACAGGTGGCTACACCTTC
V gene: TRBV7-9; D gene: TRBD1; clone size: .; J gene: TRBJ2-3; CDR3 protein: CASSRDRSMGDTQYF; CDR3 DNA: TGTGCCAGCAGCCGGGACAGGTCCATGGGAGATACGCAGTATTTT
V gene: TRBV2; D gene: TRBD2; clone size: .; J gene: TRBJ2-5; CDR3 protein: CASSSETSGEETQYF; CDR3 DNA: TGTGCCAGCAGTTCAGAGACTAGCGGGGAAGAGACCCAGTACTTC
V gene: TRBV9; D gene: .; clone size: .; J gene: TRBJ2-5; CDR3 protein: CASSGYLETQYF; CDR3 DNA: TGTGCCAGCAGCGGATACCTGGAGACCCAGTACTTC
V gene: TRBV5-1; D gene: .; clone size: many; J gene: TRBJ1-2; CDR3 protein: CASSLLDTAHGYTF; CDR3 DNA: TGCGCCAGCAGCTTGTTAGACACGGCCCATGGCTACACCTTC
V gene: TRBV7-6; D gene: .; clone size: few; J gene: TRBJ2-3; CDR3 protein: CASSLGSQGPYTQYF; CDR3 DNA: TGTGCCAGCAGCTTAGGGAGCCAGGGCCCTTATACGCAGTATTTT
V gene: TRBV15; D gene: .; clone size: .; J gene: TRBJ1-4; CDR3 protein: CATSRGKTVEKLFF; CDR3 DNA: TGTGCCACCAGCAGAGGAAAGACAGTCGAAAAACTGTTTTTT
V gene: TRBV29-1; D gene: .; clone size: .; J gene: TRBJ2-3; CDR3 protein: CSGSRGPDTQYF; CDR3 DNA: TGCAGCGGCAGCAGGGGCCCAGATACGCAGTATTTT
V gene: TRBV24-1; D gene: TRBD1; clone size: .; J gene: TRBJ2-1; CDR3 protein: CATSAPEGQGARNEQFF; CDR3 DNA: TGTGCCACCAGTGCCCCCGAGGGACAGGGGGCTAGGAATGAGCAGTTCTTC
V gene: TRBV28; D gene: .; clone size: .; J gene: TRBJ1-2; CDR3 protein: CASRPRMEGPSGYGYTF; CDR3 DNA: TGTGCCAGCAGACCGCGGATGGAGGGCCCCTCGGGCTATGGCTACACCTTC
V gene: TRBV4-2; D gene: .; clone size: .; J gene: TRBJ2-7; CDR3 protein: CASSQIGGGGLLQAEQYF; CDR3 DNA: TGTGCCAGCAGCCAAATCGGTGGCGGGGGCCTTCTCCAAGCTGAGCAGTACTTC
V gene: TRBV20-1; D gene: TRBD2; clone size: .; J gene: TRBJ2-3; CDR3 protein: CSAGRLAGGPSTDTQYF; CDR3 DNA: TGCAGTGCCGGAAGGCTAGCGGGGGGGCCTAGCACAGATACGCAGTATTTT
V gene: TRBV5-1; D gene: .; clone size: few; J gene: TRBJ2-2; CDR3 protein: CASSGDQGSTGELFF; CDR3 DNA: TGCGCCAGCAGCGGAGACCAGGGTAGCACCGGGGAGCTGTTTTTT
V gene: TRBV6-5; D gene: .; clone size: .; J gene: TRBJ1-1; CDR3 protein: CASSAGKNTEAFF; CDR3 DNA: TGTGCCAGCAGCGCAGGGAAGAACACTGAAGCTTTCTTT
V gene: TRBV15; D gene: .; clone size: few; J gene: TRBJ2-3; CDR3 protein: CATSRDGTTDTQYF; CDR3 DNA: TGTGCCACCAGCAGAGACGGAACCACAGATACGCAGTATTTT
V gene: TRBV3-1; D gene: TRBD1; clone size: few; J gene: TRBJ2-5; CDR3 protein: CASSQPTGRETQYF; CDR3 DNA: TGTGCCAGCAGCCAACCGACAGGGCGGGAGACCCAGTACTTC
V gene: TRBV27; D gene: .; clone size: few; J gene: TRBJ2-7; CDR3 protein: CASSLDEQYF; CDR3 DNA: TGTGCCAGCAGTTTAGACGAGCAGTACTTC
V gene: TRBV9; D gene: TRBD1; clone size: .; J gene: TRBJ2-3; CDR3 protein: CASSVGQGARQDTQYF; CDR3 DNA: TGTGCCAGCAGCGTAGGACAGGGGGCGCGTCAAGATACGCAGTATTTT
V gene: TRBV7-3; D gene: TRBD1; clone size: few; J gene: TRBJ2-3; CDR3 protein: CASSLMDRSTDTQYF; CDR3 DNA: TGTGCCAGCAGCTTAATGGACAGGAGCACAGATACGCAGTATTTT
V gene: TRBV12-3/TRBV12-4; D gene: TRBD2; clone size: .; J gene: TRBJ2-1; CDR3 protein: CASSWTSGGNYNEQFF; CDR3 DNA: TGTGCCAGCAGTTGGACTAGCGGGGGGAATTACAATGAGCAGTTCTTC
V gene: TRBV7-2; D gene: .; clone size: .; J gene: TRBJ2-2; CDR3 protein: CASSFGPRYWTGELFF; CDR3 DNA: TGTGCCAGCAGCTTCGGCCCCAGGTACTGGACCGGGGAGCTGTTTTTT
V gene: TRBV4-2; D gene: .; clone size: few; J gene: TRBJ2-2; CDR3 protein: CASSQAGATGELFF; CDR3 DNA: TGTGCCAGCAGCCAGGCCGGGGCGACCGGGGAGCTGTTTTTT